The 22 T cell receptor beta chains below all came from one sample that was sequenced in a study of blood T cell repertoires in COVID-19. Sequencing was performed with immunoSEQ multiplex PCR; in TCRdb, only in-frame clones are kept and a portion is missing. The table records about 280,000 clones, 70% to 90% of them present only once. The sequencing sample was made of peripheral blood. The receptor set was obtained from a woman aged 25-40 years with active or convalescent COVID-19.

V and J are TRBV18 and TRBJ2-5, with D hard to call. Germline CDR1 and CDR2: KGHSH and LQKENI. Deletions cut 6 bases from V and 3 bases from J, with 14 bases between. This CDR3 region has 14 residues. For the CDR3, the DNA is TGTGCCAGCTCCCCTCGGCGGAATGAAGAGACCCAGTACTTC. Its translation: CASSPRRNEETQYF. The entire variable domain, with the rest obtained from reference TRBV18 and TRBJ2-5, is as follows: NAGVMQNPRHLVRRRGQEARLRCSPMKGHSHVYWYRQLPEEGLKFMVYLQKENIIDESGMPKERFSAEFPKEGPSILRIQQVVRGDSAAYFCASSPRRNEETQYFGPGTRLLVL.

The gene calls are TRBV5-1 and TRBJ2-2; D might be TRBD1 (5 bases). This CDR3 has 16 residues. Trimming pared 0 bases from V and 6 bases from J, leaving 15 bases between. Germline CDR1 reads SGHRS; CDR2 reads YFSETQ. CDR3 residues: CASSLARAFGAGELFF. CDR3 sequence (DNA): TGCGCCAGCAGCTTGGCCAGGGCGTTTGGCGCCGGGGAGCTGTTTTTT.

The rearrangement uses TRBV2 and TRBJ1-5, with TRBD1 identical over 7 bases. The germline V gene encodes CDR1 SNHLY and CDR2 FYNNEI. V gave up 7 bases and J gave up 8 bases; unmatched junction bases: 8. The CDR3 sequence is 13 residues long. The CDR3 sequence is CASMGQSPKPQHF. Here the CDR3 DNA reads TGTGCCAGCATGGGACAGAGCCCTAAGCCCCAGCATTTT.

V is TRBV30 and J is TRBJ1-2; D is possibly TRBD1 (5 bases). V was clipped by 1 base and J by 5 bases, with 11 bases between them. CDR3 size: 13 residues. CDR1 and CDR2 (germline): GTSNPN, SVGIG (reference sequence). The CDR3 loop reads CAWSGQFLYGYTF. For the CDR3, the DNA is TGTGCCTGGAGTGGACAGTTCCTTTATGGCTACACCTTC.

The genes are TRBV4-3 and TRBJ2-7, with TRBD1 matching 10 bases. The CDR3 has 17 amino acids. J was trimmed by 3 bases and V by 0 bases; bases with no gene match: 8. In germline, CDR1 is LGHNA, CDR2 YSLEER. Here the CDR3 reads CASSQDFPRTGGYEQYF. Here the CDR3 DNA reads TGCGCCAGCAGCCAAGATTTCCCTCGGACAGGGGGCTACGAGCAGTACTTC.

The chain joins TRBV7-9 to TRBJ1-1; D is unresolved. There are 15 residues in the CDR3. Trimming left V 7 bases short and J 0 bases short, with 15 bases between. Germline CDR1 and CDR2: SEHNR and FQNEAQ (reference sequence). CDR3 DNA sequence: TGTGCCAGCATGGGAGGTAACCTCATGAACACTGAAGCTTTCTTT. Its protein is CASMGGNLMNTEAFF.

The chain carries TRBV4-1 and TRBJ2-5; 7 bases map to TRBD1. The V gene's germline CDR1 is MGHRA and CDR2 YSYEKL. The length of the CDR3 is 13 residues. Trimming took 3 bases from V and 7 from J; bases not matched to a gene: 5. The CDR3 DNA is TGCGCCAGCAGCCAGACAGGGATGGGGACCCAGTACTTC. The encoded protein is CASSQTGMGTQYF.

The chain carries TRBV6-2 or TRBV6-3 and TRBJ1-5, with D hard to call. V was cut by 4 bases and J by 0 bases, with 7 bases left in between. CDR1 is MNHEY, CDR2 SVGEGT, per germline. This CDR3 is 14 amino acids long. The DNA of the CDR3 is TGTGCCAGCAGTTTCCGCAGTAGCAATCAGCCCCAGCATTTT. It codes for CASSFRSSNQPQHF.

The chain has TRBV9 and TRBJ1-1; 7 nucleotides line up with TRBD1. CDR3 length equals 14 residues. The V gene end was trimmed by 2 bases and the J gene end by 1 base; junction bases not matched to a gene: 2. Germline CDR1 and CDR2: SGDLS and YYNGEE. The CDR3 bases are TGTGCCAGCAGCGTGACAGGGTCGAACACTGAAGCTTTCTTT. The encoded protein is CASSVTGSNTEAFF.

The chain links TRBV6-4 to TRBJ1-2; D is possibly TRBD1 (6 bases). Trimming removed 4 bases at V and 11 bases at J, with 20 bases between. The V gene's germline CDR1 is MRHNA and CDR2 SNTAGT. This CDR3 is 14 amino acids long. Here the CDR3 reads CASSARFGRGHYTF. CDR3 nucleotides: TGTGCCAGCAGTGCTCGGTTCGGCAGGGGCCATTACACCTTC.

In DNA, the CDR3 is TGTGCCAGCACCAGGACAGGGGTCACCACTGAAGCTTTCTTT. Translation gives CASTRTGVTTEAFF. This sequence joins TRBV28 and TRBJ1-1; 9 positions match TRBD1. V lost 7 bases, J lost 4 bases, and 7 bases stayed unmatched. The CDR3 length is 14 residues. The germline V gene has CDR1 MDHEN and CDR2 SYDVKM.

Many counts were recorded for this clone. At the DNA level, this CDR3 is encoded by other sequences in the same sample as well. This CDR3 reads CASSELAGGPETQYF. In nucleotides, the CDR3 is TGTGCCAGCAGTGAATTAGCGGGGGGGCCAGAGACCCAGTACTTC. The chain joins TRBV6-1 to TRBJ2-5; 11 nucleotides line up with TRBD2. V trimming: 2 bases; J trimming: 4 bases; junction bases outside the gene matches: 3. This CDR3 is built from 15 residues. Germline lookup yields CDR1 MNHNS and CDR2 SASEGT.

This rearrangement joins TRBV30 to TRBJ1-1; D unresolved. Trimming took 0 bases from V and 0 from J, leaving 11 bases between them. The CDR3 has 15 residues. Germline V gene sequence: CDR1 GTSNPN, CDR2 SVGIG (reference sequence). As DNA, the CDR3 is TGTGCCTGGAGTGTAAAAGCCAGGTTGAACACTGAAGCTTTCTTT. It specifies CAWSVKARLNTEAFF.

This chain connects TRBV5-1 to TRBJ2-3; TRBD2 might be the D (6 bases). This CDR3 comprises 15 residues. Germline-derived CDR1 and CDR2 are SGHRS and YFSETQ. V lost 2 bases and J lost 0, with 10 bases in between. For the CDR3, the DNA is TGCGCCAGCAGCTTAGGCGGGGCTAGCACAGATACGCAGTATTTT. It encodes CASSLGGASTDTQYF.

The chain combines TRBV6-2 or TRBV6-3 with TRBJ1-2, with D possibly matching TRBD1 (5 bases). Germline assignment: CDR1 MNHEY and CDR2 SVGEGT. This CDR3 comprises 15 residues. V was clipped by 5 bases and J by 3 bases, with 16 bases between them. This CDR3 reads CASSSGTKRHYGYTF. CDR3 nucleotides: TGTGCCAGCAGTAGCGGGACCAAACGGCACTATGGCTACACCTTC.

The V and J genes are TRBV24-1 and TRBJ1-1; TRBD1 might be the D (6 bases). Germline V gene sequence: CDR1 KGHDR, CDR2 SFDVKD. V lost 8 bases to trimming and J lost 6 bases, with 12 bases between them. The CDR3 runs 12 residues. The CDR3 reads CATTVGGPEAFF. Here the CDR3 DNA reads TGTGCCACCACCGTGGGGGGGCCTGAAGCTTTCTTT.

The chain couples TRBV4-3 to TRBJ1-1; D possibly corresponds to TRBD1 (5 bases). CDR1 is LGHNA and CDR2 is YSLEER in the germline V gene. The CDR3 extends over 15 amino acids. Trimming removed 3 bases from V and 3 bases from J, with 14 bases in between. This CDR3 is CASSQLREGHTEAFF. The CDR3 DNA sequence: TGCGCCAGCAGCCAGCTCAGGGAGGGGCACACTGAAGCTTTCTTT.

V and J are TRBV6-5 and TRBJ1-2, with a tentative D call TRBD1 (5 bases). The CDR3 runs 13 residues. V was clipped by 7 bases and J by 0 bases, with 9 bases between them. Looked up from germline, CDR1 is MNHEY and CDR2 is SVGAGI. For the CDR3, the DNA is TGTGCCAGCAAGTTCAGGGCTAACTATGGCTACACCTTC. It translates to CASKFRANYGYTF.

The chain is built from TRBV27 and TRBJ1-4; no definite D call. The CDR3 is 15 amino acids. Trimming took 5 bases from V and 0 from J, leaving 10 bases between them. Per germline, CDR1 MNHEY and CDR2 SMNVEV (reference sequence). CDR3 coding DNA: TGTGCCAGCAGTCCCCTCCCCGCAACTAATGAAAAACTGTTTTTT. This sequence encodes CASSPLPATNEKLFF.

The rearrangement joins TRBV6-5 to TRBJ1-2, with D perhaps matching TRBD1 (6 bases). CDR1 is MNHEY and CDR2 is SVGAGI in the germline V gene. The V end lost 2 bases, the J end lost 8 bases, and 12 bases lay between the germline ends. CDR3 length equals 13 residues. CDR3 in DNA: TGTGCCAGCAGTTACGAGACAGGTCGAGGCTACACCTTC. Its protein is CASSYETGRGYTF.

CDR3 bases: TGTGCCAGCAGTCCGGGGGGGGTCTACAATGAGCAGTTCTTC. It yields the protein CASSPGGVYNEQFF. The chain combines TRBV6-2 or TRBV6-3 with TRBJ2-1, with 8 bases that match TRBD2. J was trimmed by 3 bases and V by 5 bases; bases with no gene match: 3. The germline V gene has CDR1 MNHEY and CDR2 SVGEGT. This CDR3 comprises 14 residues.

The chain employs TRBV9 and TRBJ1-3, with 7 positions matching TRBD1. The CDR3 contains 15 residues. The germline CDR1 and CDR2 sequences are SGDLS and YYNGEE. V lost 2 bases to trimming and J lost 0 bases; unmatched junction nucleotides: 2. CDR3 residues: CASSVGQYSGNTIYF. The CDR3 DNA reads TGTGCCAGCAGCGTGGGACAGTACTCTGGAAACACCATATATTTT. The full variable domain, its missing parts supplied by reference TRBV9 and TRBJ1-3, is DSGVTQTPKHLITATGQRVTLRCSPRSGDLSVYWYQQSLDQGLQFLIQYYNGEERAKGNILERFSAQQFPDLHSELNLSSLELGDSALYFCASSVGQYSGNTIYFGEGSWLTVV.